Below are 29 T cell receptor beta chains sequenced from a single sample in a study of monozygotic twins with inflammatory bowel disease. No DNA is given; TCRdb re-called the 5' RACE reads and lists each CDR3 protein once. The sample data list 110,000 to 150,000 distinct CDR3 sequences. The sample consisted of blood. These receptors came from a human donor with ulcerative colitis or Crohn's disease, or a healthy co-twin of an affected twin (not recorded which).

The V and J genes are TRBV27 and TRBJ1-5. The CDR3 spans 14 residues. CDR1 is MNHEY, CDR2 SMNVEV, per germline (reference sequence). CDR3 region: CASRSATVGQPQHF.

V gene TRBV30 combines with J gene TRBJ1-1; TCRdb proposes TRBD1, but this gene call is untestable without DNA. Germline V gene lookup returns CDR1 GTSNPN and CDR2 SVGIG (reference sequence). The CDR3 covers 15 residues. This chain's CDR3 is CAWSYYGGVTTEAFF.

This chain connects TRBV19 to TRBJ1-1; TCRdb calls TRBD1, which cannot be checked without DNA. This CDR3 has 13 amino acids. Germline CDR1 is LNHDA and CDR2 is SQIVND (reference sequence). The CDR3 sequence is CASRGPGYTEAFF.

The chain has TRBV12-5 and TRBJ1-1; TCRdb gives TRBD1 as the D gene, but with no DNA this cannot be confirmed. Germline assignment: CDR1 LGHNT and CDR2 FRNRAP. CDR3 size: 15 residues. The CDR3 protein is CASGLALQGTAEAFF.

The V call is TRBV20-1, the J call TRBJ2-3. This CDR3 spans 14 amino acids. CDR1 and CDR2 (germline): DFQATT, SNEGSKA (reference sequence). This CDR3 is CSARERGYADTQYF.

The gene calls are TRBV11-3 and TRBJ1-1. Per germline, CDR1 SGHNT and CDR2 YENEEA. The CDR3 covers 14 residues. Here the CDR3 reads CASSSGDVNTEAFF.

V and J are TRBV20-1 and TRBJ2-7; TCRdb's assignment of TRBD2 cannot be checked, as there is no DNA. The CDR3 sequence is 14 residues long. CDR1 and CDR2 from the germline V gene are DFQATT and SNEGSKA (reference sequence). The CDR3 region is CSATGLARPYEQYF.

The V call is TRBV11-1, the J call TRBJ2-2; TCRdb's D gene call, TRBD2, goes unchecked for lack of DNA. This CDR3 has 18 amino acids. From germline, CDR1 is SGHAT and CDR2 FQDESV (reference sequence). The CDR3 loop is CASSSLTGLAGGNGELFF.

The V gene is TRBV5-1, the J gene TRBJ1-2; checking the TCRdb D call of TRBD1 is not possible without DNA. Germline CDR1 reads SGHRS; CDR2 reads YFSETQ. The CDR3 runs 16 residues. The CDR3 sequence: CASSLVGAAEGYGYTF.

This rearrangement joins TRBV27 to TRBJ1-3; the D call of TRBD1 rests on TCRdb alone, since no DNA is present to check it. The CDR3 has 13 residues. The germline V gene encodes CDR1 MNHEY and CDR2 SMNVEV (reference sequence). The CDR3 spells CASSTGGGNTIYF.

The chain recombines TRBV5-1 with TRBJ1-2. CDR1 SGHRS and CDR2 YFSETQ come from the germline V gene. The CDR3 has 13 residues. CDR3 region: CASSLGTAAGYTF.

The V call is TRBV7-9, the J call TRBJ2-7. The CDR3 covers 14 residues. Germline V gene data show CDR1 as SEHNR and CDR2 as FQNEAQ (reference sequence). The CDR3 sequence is CASSSTSDSYEQYF.

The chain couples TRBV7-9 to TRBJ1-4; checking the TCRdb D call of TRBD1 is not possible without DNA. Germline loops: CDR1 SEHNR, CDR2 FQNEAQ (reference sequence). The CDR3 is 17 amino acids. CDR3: CASSYAGTGGTNEKLFF.

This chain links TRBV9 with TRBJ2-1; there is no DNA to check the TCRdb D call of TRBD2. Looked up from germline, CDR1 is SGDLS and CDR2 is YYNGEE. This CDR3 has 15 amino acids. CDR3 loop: CASSPGGSGRGEQFF. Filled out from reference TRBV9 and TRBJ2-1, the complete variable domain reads DSGVTQTPKHLITATGQRVTLRCSPRSGDLSVYWYQQSLDQGLQFLIQYYNGEERAKGNILERFSAQQFPDLHSELNLSSLELGDSALYFCASSPGGSGRGEQFFGPGTRLTVL.

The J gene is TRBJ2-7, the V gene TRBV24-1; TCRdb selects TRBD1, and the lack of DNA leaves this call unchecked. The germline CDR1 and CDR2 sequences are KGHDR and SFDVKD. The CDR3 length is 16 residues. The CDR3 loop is CATSDTTGASSYEQYF.

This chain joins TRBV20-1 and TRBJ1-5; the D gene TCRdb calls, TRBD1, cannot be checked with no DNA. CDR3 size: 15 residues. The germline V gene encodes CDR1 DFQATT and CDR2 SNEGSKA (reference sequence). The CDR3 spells CSARVPGGPNQPQHF.

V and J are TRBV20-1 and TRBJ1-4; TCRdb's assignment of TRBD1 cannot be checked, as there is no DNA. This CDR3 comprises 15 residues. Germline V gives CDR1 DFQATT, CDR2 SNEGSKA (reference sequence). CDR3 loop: CSARGAPLANEKLFF.

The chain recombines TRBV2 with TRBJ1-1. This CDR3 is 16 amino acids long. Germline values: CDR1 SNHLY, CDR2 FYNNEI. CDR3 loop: CASTKVGPSGYTEAFF.

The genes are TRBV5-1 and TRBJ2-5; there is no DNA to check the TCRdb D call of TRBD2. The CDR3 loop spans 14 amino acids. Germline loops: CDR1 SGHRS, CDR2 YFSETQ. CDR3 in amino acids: CASSVPSGSVTQYF.

CDR3 region: CASSAQFVYEQFF. The chain links TRBV7-2 to TRBJ2-1. Germline CDR1 and CDR2: SGHTA and FQGNSA. This CDR3 comprises 13 residues.

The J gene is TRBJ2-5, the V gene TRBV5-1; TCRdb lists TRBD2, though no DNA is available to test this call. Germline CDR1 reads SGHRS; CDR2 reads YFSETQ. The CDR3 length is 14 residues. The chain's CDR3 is CASSQGLTQETQYF.

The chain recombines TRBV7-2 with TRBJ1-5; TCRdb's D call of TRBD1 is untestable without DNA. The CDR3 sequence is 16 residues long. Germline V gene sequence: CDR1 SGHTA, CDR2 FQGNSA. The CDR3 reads CASSLTPGVGNQPQHF.

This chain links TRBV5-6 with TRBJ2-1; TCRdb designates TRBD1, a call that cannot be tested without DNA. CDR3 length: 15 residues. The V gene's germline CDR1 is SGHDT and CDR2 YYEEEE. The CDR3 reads CASSPWGGDYNEQFF.

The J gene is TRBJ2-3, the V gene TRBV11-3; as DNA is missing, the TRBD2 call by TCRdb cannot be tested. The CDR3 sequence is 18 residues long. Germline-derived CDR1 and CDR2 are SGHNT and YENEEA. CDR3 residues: CASSLPLTSASSTDTQYF. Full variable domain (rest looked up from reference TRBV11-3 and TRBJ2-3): EAGVVQSPRYKIIEKKQPVAFWCNPISGHNTLYWYLQNLGQGPELLIRYENEEAVDDSQLPKDRFSAERLKGVDSTLKIQPAELGDSAVYLCASSLPLTSASSTDTQYFGPGTRLTVL.

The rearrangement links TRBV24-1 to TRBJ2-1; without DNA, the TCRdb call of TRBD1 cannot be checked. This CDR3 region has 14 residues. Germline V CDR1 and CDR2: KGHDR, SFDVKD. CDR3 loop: CATSVADRVNEQFF.

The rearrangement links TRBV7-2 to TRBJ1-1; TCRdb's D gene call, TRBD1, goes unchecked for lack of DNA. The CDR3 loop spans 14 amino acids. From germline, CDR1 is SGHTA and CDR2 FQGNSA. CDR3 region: CASSPRAGRAEAFF.

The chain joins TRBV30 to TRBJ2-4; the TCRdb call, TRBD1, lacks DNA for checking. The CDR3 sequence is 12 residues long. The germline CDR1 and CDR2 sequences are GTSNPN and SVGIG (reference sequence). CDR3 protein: CAWSRGAGLQYF.

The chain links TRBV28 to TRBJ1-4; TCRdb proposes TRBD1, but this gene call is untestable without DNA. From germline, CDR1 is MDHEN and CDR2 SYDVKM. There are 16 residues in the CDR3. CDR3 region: CASINYLTGLNEKLFF.

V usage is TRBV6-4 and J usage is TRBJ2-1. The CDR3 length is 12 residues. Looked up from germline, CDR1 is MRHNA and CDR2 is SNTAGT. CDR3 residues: CASRSTSNEQFF.